This paragraph covers one TCR beta chain sequence. Antigen unknown. Sequencing was performed with immunoSEQ multiplex PCR; in TCRdb, only in-frame clones are kept and a portion is missing. The sample lists about 45,000 clones, around 69% occurring once. Ipilimumab-mediated CTLA-4 blockade plus focal radiation was given to patients having chemo-refractory metastatic non-small-cell lung cancer. This sample was included in a study of radiotherapy plus CTLA-4 blockade in lung cancer. Across the whole study: For approximately 19% of patients, objective responses occurred, and around 31% had disease control.

Trimming took 7 bases from V and 2 from J, leaving 17 bases between them. CDR1 and CDR2 (germline): LNHDA, SQIVND (reference sequence). This CDR3 is 15 amino acids long. Broader study findings: Clones derived from tumor TCRs expanded in blood after radiotherapy plus ipilimumab.

Material: peripheral blood, obtained from a patient treated with radiotherapy plus ipilimumab. The source of this sequence is a human donor with non-small cell lung cancer who had stable disease on radiotherapy plus ipilimumab. The rearrangement links TRBV19 to TRBJ1-2, with a possible D match to TRBD1 (6 bases). The CDR3 region is CASIPLNRENYGYTF. CDR3 DNA: TGTGCCAGTATCCCCCTTAACAGGGAGAACTATGGCTACACCTTC.